The 30 T cell receptor beta chains reported below all come from one sample, sequenced in a study of a mutant IDH1 vaccine in newly diagnosed glioma. Profiling relied on immunoSEQ multiplex PCR, and the TCRdb table lists in-frame clones only, not all of them. In the table there are around 50,000 clones, 80% to 90% of which are singletons. Time point meaning: baseline, week 1 (first vaccination visit). Treatment reported: pre-vaccination baseline after standard-of-care therapy. The sequenced sample was PBMCs, obtained from a glioma patient treated with radiotherapy, temozolomide or both. Source of these receptors: a man aged 35 to 55 with glioma.

CDR3 amino acids: CASSQPGLAGYNEQFF. CDR3 nucleotide sequence: TGTGCCAGCAGCCAACCGGGACTAGCGGGTTACAATGAGCAGTTCTTC. The chain carries TRBV4-2 and TRBJ2-1, with 12 nucleotides matching TRBD2. After removal of 2 bases from V and 4 bases from J, the junction contained 3 bases not matched to a gene. The CDR3 is 16 amino acids. Germline loops: CDR1 LGHNA, CDR2 YNFKEQ.

The V call is TRBV7-3, the J call TRBJ2-1; 14 positions agree with TRBD2. Germline V gene sequence: CDR1 SGHTA, CDR2 FQGTGA. The junction had 6 bases not matched to a gene; V was cut back by 5 bases and J by 6 bases. The CDR3 runs to 16 residues. The CDR3 DNA reads TGTGCCAGCAGCCCTAGACTAGCGGGAGGGCTCAATGAGCAGTTCTTC. The encoded protein is CASSPRLAGGLNEQFF. Full variable domain (missing parts from reference TRBV7-3 and TRBJ2-1): GAGVSQTPSNKVTEKGKYVELRCDPISGHTALYWYRQSLGQGPEFLIYFQGTGAADDSGLPNDRFFAVRPEGSVSTLKIQRTERGDSAVYLCASSPRLAGGLNEQFFGPGTRLTVL.

The chain joins TRBV7-2 to TRBJ2-1, with D hard to call. Per the germline V gene, CDR1 is SGHTA and CDR2 is FQGNSA. Trimming took off 5 bases at V and 6 bases at J, with 11 bases between the two ends. This CDR3 has 13 amino acids. The CDR3 reads CASSPQGVNEQFF. CDR3 nucleotides: TGTGCCAGCAGCCCCCAAGGAGTCAATGAGCAGTTCTTC.

CDR3 bases: TGTGCCAGCAGCTCGTGGGGGACAGGTGAGTCGCCCCAGCATTTT. Amino acids: CASSSWGTGESPQHF. This chain uses TRBV5-6 with TRBJ1-5; TRBD1 agrees at 8 bases. V shed 3 bases, J shed 9 bases, and the junction held 11 bases outside the gene matches. This CDR3 contains 15 residues. The germline V gene has CDR1 SGHDT and CDR2 YYEEEE.

This chain links TRBV5-1 with TRBJ1-5; D call uncertain. The V gene's germline CDR1 is SGHRS and CDR2 YFSETQ. This CDR3 is 16 amino acids long. V was pared by 6 bases and J by 3 bases, with 19 bases between. CDR3 residues: CASTLTGSPFNQPQHF. The CDR3 DNA sequence: TGCGCCAGCACCCTGACGGGGTCACCGTTCAATCAGCCCCAGCATTTT.

V and J are TRBV5-1 and TRBJ2-3; D ambiguous. V gave up 0 bases and J gave up 1 base, with 9 bases separating them. Germline assignment: CDR1 SGHRS and CDR2 YFSETQ. The CDR3 totals 15 residues. The chain's CDR3 is CASSLAPPRTDTQYF. CDR3 nucleotide sequence: TGCGCCAGCAGCTTGGCGCCCCCCCGCACAGATACGCAGTATTTT.

The V call is TRBV5-6, the J call TRBJ2-1, with 8 nucleotides matching TRBD2. The CDR3 loop spans 15 amino acids. Losses at the gene ends were 1 base for V and 7 bases for J; bases not matched to a gene: 7. Looked up from germline, CDR1 is SGHDT and CDR2 is YYEEEE. This CDR3 is CASSLFGLALNEQFF. In DNA form, the CDR3 reads TGTGCCAGCAGCTTGTTTGGACTAGCTCTAAATGAGCAGTTCTTC.

This clone was seen once. V gene TRBV7-9 combines with J gene TRBJ2-1; 7 bases fit TRBD1. The CDR3 is made up of 13 amino acids. CDR1 and CDR2 (germline): SEHNR, FQNEAQ (reference sequence). V was clipped by 4 bases and J by 9 bases; unmatched bases: 6. CDR3 bases: TGTGCCAGCAGCTCCCAGACAGGGACTGAGCAGTTCTTC. This sequence encodes CASSSQTGTEQFF. Drawing the rest from reference TRBV7-9 and TRBJ2-1, the complete variable domain is DTGVSQNPRHKITKRGQNVTFRCDPISEHNRLYWYRQTLGQGPEFLTYFQNEAQLEKSRLLSDRFSAERPKGSFSTLEIQRTEQGDSAMYLCASSSQTGTEQFFGPGTRLTVL.

This clone was counted only a few times. This chain uses TRBV4-2 with TRBJ1-5, with unresolved D. The CDR3 is 13 residues long. Trimming took 3 bases from V and 5 from J, leaving 8 bases between them. From germline, CDR1 is LGHNA and CDR2 YNFKEQ. Here the CDR3 reads CASSQESYQPQHF. The CDR3 DNA sequence: TGTGCCAGCAGCCAGGAATCATATCAGCCCCAGCATTTT.

The rearrangement joins TRBV4-3 to TRBJ2-2; 7 nucleotides align to TRBD1. J lost 6 bases, V lost 0 bases, and 1 base had no gene match. CDR3 length: 14 amino acids. The germline V gene encodes CDR1 LGHNA and CDR2 YSLEER. The CDR3 reads CASSQETGAGELFF. CDR3 bases: TGCGCCAGCAGCCAAGAAACAGGGGCCGGGGAGCTGTTTTTT.

The chain couples TRBV2 to TRBJ2-7, with 8 bases matching TRBD1. This CDR3 is built from 13 residues. The V segment lost 9 bases and the J segment 3 bases; nucleotides outside the gene matches: 7. Germline V CDR1 and CDR2: SNHLY, FYNNEI. The CDR3 region has the DNA TGTGCCAGTCGCCAGACAGGGGTCTACGAGCAGTACTTC. Its protein is CASRQTGVYEQYF.

The V call is TRBV11-3, the J call TRBJ2-2; D remains ambiguous. Trimming shortened V by 1 base and J by 0 bases, and 9 bases separated the two germline ends. The V gene's germline CDR1 is SGHNT and CDR2 YENEEA. The CDR3 spans 16 residues. The chain's CDR3 is CASSLAMVANTGELFF. As DNA, the CDR3 is TGTGCCAGCAGCTTAGCGATGGTCGCGAACACCGGGGAGCTGTTTTTT. Filled out from reference TRBV11-3 and TRBJ2-2, the complete variable domain reads EAGVVQSPRYKIIEKKQPVAFWCNPISGHNTLYWYLQNLGQGPELLIRYENEEAVDDSQLPKDRFSAERLKGVDSTLKIQPAELGDSAVYLCASSLAMVANTGELFFGEGSRLTVL.

CDR3 loop: CASSRADSGGYGYTF. CDR3 coding DNA: TGTGCCAGCAGTCGTGCGGACAGCGGCGGTTATGGCTACACCTTC. The gene calls are TRBV6-6 and TRBJ1-2; D might be TRBD1 (6 bases). V was shortened by 5 bases and J by 5 bases, with 18 bases between the two germline ends. The CDR3 consists of 15 residues. Germline CDR1 MNHNY, CDR2 SVGAGI (reference sequence).

J is TRBJ1-1 and V is TRBV7-8; the match to TRBD1 covers 8 bases. Germline V gene sequence: CDR1 SGHVS, CDR2 FQNEAQ. The CDR3 is made up of 16 amino acids. V lost 1 base, J lost 1 base, and 5 bases stayed unmatched. For the CDR3, the DNA is TGTGCCAGCAGCTTAGTAGTGGGGACAGGGAACACTGAAGCTTTCTTT. It codes for CASSLVVGTGNTEAFF.

This chain uses TRBV10-3 with TRBJ1-5; D not resolved. The length of the CDR3 is 13 residues. Germline V gene lookup returns CDR1 ENHRY and CDR2 SYGVKD. With 8 bases removed from V and 0 bases from J, the gap between germline ends came to 8 bases. The CDR3 loop reads CAIQQYSNQPQHF. CDR3 DNA: TGTGCCATCCAACAGTATAGCAATCAGCCCCAGCATTTT.

The genes are TRBV7-2 and TRBJ2-7; TRBD2 matches at 9 bases. This CDR3 comprises 13 residues. The J segment lost 0 bases and the V segment lost 10 bases, leaving 4 bases of the junction unmatched. Looked up from germline, CDR1 is SGHTA and CDR2 is FQGNSA. The CDR3 sequence: CATRLADSYEQYF. For the CDR3, the DNA is TGTGCCACCAGACTAGCGGACTCCTACGAGCAGTACTTC.

This sequence joins TRBV5-1 and TRBJ2-3; TRBD2 agrees at 11 bases. The ends lost 0 bases at V and 2 bases at J; junction bases unmatched: 11. This CDR3 spans 19 amino acids. The V gene's germline CDR1 is SGHRS and CDR2 YFSETQ. The CDR3 nucleotides read TGCGCCAGCAGCTTGGCCGGGCTAGCGGGAGGCCCCATCACAGATACGCAGTATTTT. Its protein product is CASSLAGLAGGPITDTQYF.

In this sample, this clone turned up once. The chain uses TRBV19 and TRBJ1-1; no clear D gene. Germline-derived CDR1 and CDR2 are LNHDA and SQIVND (reference sequence). The germline V and J ends were trimmed by 1 base and 2 bases, with 8 bases remaining between them. The length of the CDR3 is 14 residues. The CDR3 region is CASSIGDPNTEAFF. CDR3 DNA: TGTGCCAGTAGTATAGGGGATCCTAACACTGAAGCTTTCTTT.

The J gene is TRBJ2-3, the V gene TRBV5-1; TRBD2 is a possible D gene (5 bases). From germline, CDR1 is SGHRS and CDR2 YFSETQ. V dropped 0 bases and J dropped 3 bases, with 14 bases sitting between them. CDR3 length: 16 residues. The CDR3 DNA reads TGCGCCAGCAGCTTGGGTTCCCTAGCCCAAACAGATACGCAGTATTTT. Translation: CASSLGSLAQTDTQYF.

The V call is TRBV5-4, the J call TRBJ2-5; 9 bases align to TRBD1. Germline trimming cut 3 bases from V and 4 bases from J; bases unmatched to any gene: 4. Germline loops: CDR1 SGHNT, CDR2 YYREEE (reference sequence). The CDR3 sequence is 14 residues long. CDR3 in DNA: TGTGCCAGCAGCTCACAGGGGGCAACAGAGACCCAGTACTTC. Translation gives CASSSQGATETQYF.

The chain carries TRBV9 and TRBJ2-1, with TRBD2 identical over 11 bases. Losses at the gene ends were 3 bases for V and 7 bases for J; bases not matched to a gene: 12. The CDR3 is 17 amino acids. CDR1 SGDLS and CDR2 YYNGEE come from the germline V gene. CDR3 sequence: CASSGGVGTSGANEQFF. CDR3 nucleotide sequence: TGTGCCAGCAGCGGGGGCGTGGGGACTAGCGGCGCTAATGAGCAGTTCTTC.

This clone was recorded a few times. The V gene is TRBV2, the J gene TRBJ2-1; D might be TRBD2 (5 bases). Germline V gene sequence: CDR1 SNHLY, CDR2 FYNNEI. The CDR3 is made up of 14 amino acids. Trimming took off 6 bases at V and 7 bases at J, with 16 bases between the two ends. As DNA, the CDR3 is TGTGCCAGCAGAGATTTGGAGGTGGGGAATGAGCAGTTCTTC. Translated, it gives CASRDLEVGNEQFF.

The chain couples TRBV2 to TRBJ2-5; the D call may be TRBD1 or TRBD2 (5 bases each). The CDR3 length is 18 residues. Germline V gives CDR1 SNHLY, CDR2 FYNNEI. Trimming cost V 7 bases and J 2 bases, with 26 bases left between them. The CDR3 nucleotides read TGTGCCAGCAATTGGGGGATTAAGGGGCTGGAGTGGCAAGAGACCCAGTACTTC. Encoded protein: CASNWGIKGLEWQETQYF.

This clone was counted a single time. The J gene is TRBJ2-1, the V gene TRBV7-2; TRBD2 agrees at 8 bases. J gave up 6 bases and V 1 base, and 2 bases lay outside the gene matches. Germline CDR1 reads SGHTA; CDR2 reads FQGNSA. The CDR3 totals 14 residues. The CDR3 region is CASSLGLAGNEQFF. CDR3 bases: TGTGCCAGCAGCTTAGGGCTAGCGGGCAATGAGCAGTTCTTC.

This clone was detected once. V gene TRBV5-1 combines with J gene TRBJ2-6, with 8 nucleotides matching TRBD1. The CDR3 loop spans 17 amino acids. J was trimmed by 2 bases and V by 2 bases; bases with no gene match: 6. Germline loops: CDR1 SGHRS, CDR2 YFSETQ. DNA of the CDR3: TGCGCCAGCAGCTTTAACCCGACAGGGGCTGGGGCCAACGTCCTGACTTTC. Translated, it gives CASSFNPTGAGANVLTF.

V is TRBV7-3 and J is TRBJ2-3, with unresolved D. Germline V lookup: CDR1 SGHTA, CDR2 FQGTGA. V shed 0 bases and J shed 0 bases, with 7 bases lying between them. The CDR3 has 15 amino acids. The CDR3 DNA reads as TGTGCCAGCAGCTTAACGATACTCAGCACAGATACGCAGTATTTT. Residues: CASSLTILSTDTQYF.

The chain carries TRBV19 and TRBJ1-5, with 8 bases matching TRBD1. CDR1 LNHDA and CDR2 SQIVND come from the germline V gene (reference sequence). The CDR3 sequence is 13 residues long. V was clipped by 9 bases and J by 4 bases; unmatched bases: 5. DNA of the CDR3: TGTGCCAGCAGAGACAGGGGTAATCAGCCCCAGCATTTT. Its translation is CASRDRGNQPQHF. Complete variable domain (other parts from reference TRBV19 and TRBJ1-5): DGGITQSPKYLFRKEGQNVTLSCEQNLNHDAMYWYRQDPGQGLRLIYYSQIVNDFQKGDIAEGYSVSREKKESFPLTVTSAQKNPTAFYLCASRDRGNQPQHFGDGTRLSIL.

CDR3 sequence (DNA): TGTGCTAGTGGTGCCGTCAGGGGTGGGGCCAACGTCCTGACTTTC. Amino acid sequence: CASGAVRGGANVLTF. The gene calls are TRBV12-5 and TRBJ2-6; maybe TRBD1 (6 bases). Germline CDR1 is LGHNT and CDR2 is FRNRAP. This CDR3 comprises 15 residues. The ends were cut back, 5 bases at V and 3 bases at J, with 11 bases in the middle.

This chain uses TRBV7-2 with TRBJ2-5, with 7 bases matching TRBD2. There are 14 residues in the CDR3. Per the germline V gene, CDR1 is SGHTA and CDR2 is FQGNSA. V shed 2 bases, J shed 2 bases, and the junction held 2 bases outside the gene matches. CDR3 in DNA: TGTGCCAGCAGCTTAATGGGACTACAAGAGACCCAGTACTTC. Its translation: CASSLMGLQETQYF.

The chain links TRBV5-1 to TRBJ1-3, with D unclear. The V end lost 1 base, the J end lost 0 bases, and 2 bases lay between the germline ends. Germline V lookup: CDR1 SGHRS, CDR2 YFSETQ. CDR3 length: 13 residues. The CDR3 DNA is TGCGCCAGCAGCTTGAACTCTGGAAACACCATATATTTT. Protein product: CASSLNSGNTIYF. The full variable domain, rest sourced from reference TRBV5-1 and TRBJ1-3, is KAGVTQTPRYLIKTRGQQVTLSCSPISGHRSVSWYQQTPGQGLQFLFEYFSETQRNKGNFPGRFSGRQFSNSRSEMNVSTLELGDSALYLCASSLNSGNTIYFGEGSWLTVV.